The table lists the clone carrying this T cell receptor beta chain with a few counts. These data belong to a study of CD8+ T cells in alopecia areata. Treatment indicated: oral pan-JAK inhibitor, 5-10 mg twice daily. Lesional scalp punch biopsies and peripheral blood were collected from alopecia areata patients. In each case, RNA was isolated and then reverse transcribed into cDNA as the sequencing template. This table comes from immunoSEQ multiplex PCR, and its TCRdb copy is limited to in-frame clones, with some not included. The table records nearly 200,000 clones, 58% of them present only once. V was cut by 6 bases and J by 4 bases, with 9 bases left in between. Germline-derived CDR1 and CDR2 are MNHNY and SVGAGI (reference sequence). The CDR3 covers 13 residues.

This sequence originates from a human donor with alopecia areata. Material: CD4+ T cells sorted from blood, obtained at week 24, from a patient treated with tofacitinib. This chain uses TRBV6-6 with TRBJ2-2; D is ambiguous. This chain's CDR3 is CASREFGTGELFF. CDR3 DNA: TGTGCCAGCAGGGAATTTGGCACCGGGGAGCTGTTTTTT.